Shown below are 9 T cell receptor beta chains from a single sample sequenced in a study of blood T cell repertoires in COVID-19. The repertoire was sequenced with immunoSEQ multiplex PCR; TCRdb's copy has only in-frame clones and lacks some. Altogether some 360,000 clones are present, roughly 90% being singletons, with the ten largest covering roughly 3.9%. The source material was peripheral blood. The receptors stem from a woman in her sixties with COVID-19, enrolled during active disease.

V gene TRBV20-1 combines with J gene TRBJ2-5, with D hard to call. The germline gives CDR1 DFQATT, CDR2 SNEGSKA (reference sequence). CDR3 length equals 12 residues. Deletions cut 3 bases from V and 4 bases from J, with 9 bases between. This CDR3 reads CSASSRGETQYF. The CDR3 region has the DNA TGCAGTGCTAGTTCCAGAGGAGAGACCCAGTACTTC.

The V call is TRBV5-1, the J call TRBJ1-1, with 8 bases matching TRBD1. V shed 1 base and J 0 bases; nucleotides not matched to a gene: 2. CDR3 length equals 15 residues. Germline V gene data show CDR1 as SGHRS and CDR2 as YFSETQ. This chain's CDR3 is CASSLTTGVNTEAFF. The CDR3 DNA reads as TGCGCCAGCAGCTTGACGACAGGGGTGAACACTGAAGCTTTCTTT.

The rearrangement uses TRBV5-4 and TRBJ1-6; D remains ambiguous. Germline V gene sequence: CDR1 SGHNT, CDR2 YYREEE (reference sequence). V was cut by 4 bases and J by 8 bases, with 13 bases left in between. This CDR3 spans 14 amino acids. CDR3 DNA sequence: TGTGCCAGCAGCCTGGCCTCCCCGGATTCACCCCTCCACTTT. Protein sequence: CASSLASPDSPLHF.

The chain joins TRBV19 to TRBJ1-5; TRBD1 agrees at 8 bases. This CDR3 has 16 residues. V was clipped by 7 bases and J by 2 bases; unmatched bases: 10. Per the germline V gene, CDR1 is LNHDA and CDR2 is SQIVND (reference sequence). CDR3 region: CASKEATGGGNQPQHF. Here the CDR3 DNA reads TGTGCCAGTAAGGAAGCCACAGGGGGGGGCAATCAGCCCCAGCATTTT.

The chain links TRBV9 to TRBJ1-1; D might be TRBD1 (6 bases). The germline V gene has CDR1 SGDLS and CDR2 YYNGEE. This CDR3 is built from 14 residues. Trimming removed 3 bases at V and 0 bases at J, with 9 bases between. The CDR3 coding sequence is TGTGCCAGCAGCGGGGGGCCCATGAACACTGAAGCTTTCTTT. The encoded protein is CASSGGPMNTEAFF.

The chain links TRBV2 to TRBJ1-2; unclear D gene. The CDR3 runs 14 residues. Looked up from germline, CDR1 is SNHLY and CDR2 is FYNNEI. V lost 0 bases and J lost 5, with 10 bases in between. The CDR3 nucleotides read TGTGCCAGCAGTGAAGCGCGAGGTTTTTATGGCTACACCTTC. Its translation: CASSEARGFYGYTF.

The chain links TRBV4-2 to TRBJ1-5; unclear D gene. The germline CDR1 and CDR2 sequences are LGHNA and YNFKEQ. This CDR3 has 15 amino acids. Trimming shortened V by 0 bases and J by 0 bases, and 6 bases separated the two germline ends. The chain's CDR3 is CASSQDQNSNQPQHF. For the CDR3, the DNA is TGTGCCAGCAGCCAAGACCAGAATAGCAATCAGCCCCAGCATTTT.

The V call is TRBV7-9, the J call TRBJ2-7; the D gene is possibly TRBD2 (5 bases). CDR3 size: 18 residues. The germline V gene has CDR1 SEHNR and CDR2 FQNEAQ (reference sequence). V was clipped by 5 bases and J by 3 bases, with 26 bases between them. As DNA, the CDR3 is TGTGCCAGCAGCCCGGAGGCAGGTTGGGTTGGTCTGGTCTACGAGCAGTACTTC. It codes for CASSPEAGWVGLVYEQYF.

The rearrangement links TRBV5-1 to TRBJ1-1, with 7 bases lining up with TRBD1. From germline, CDR1 is SGHRS and CDR2 YFSETQ. Trimming at V came to 4 bases and at J to 4 bases, leaving 16 bases not matched to a gene. The CDR3 is 17 amino acids. This chain's CDR3 is CASSTASGTDEGTEAFF. DNA for the CDR3: TGCGCCAGCAGCACCGCCTCCGGGACAGATGAGGGCACTGAAGCTTTCTTT.